This T cell receptor beta chain was identified during a study of cytomegalovirus exposure and HLA in healthy donors. Findings and limits, study-wide: Among donors in an Asian-associated ancestry cluster, a later analysis reportedly found fewer N-insertions than the approximately 670-donor mean. Rates of TCR association differed by HLA locus in a later analysis, with DRB1 highest and HLA-C lowest. TCR beta sequences reportedly predicted most subjects' HLA-A and HLA-B alleles accurately. A few chains linked to CMV were shown in vitro to be specific for CMV antigens.

With regard to this clone: What it recognizes is unknown.

13 Jbeta primers and 60 Vbeta primers were used for the PCR. Sequencing used immunoSEQ multiplex PCR; TCRdb keeps in-frame clones, though not all of them. The table lists 100,000 to 150,000 clones. Material: PBMCs. This receptor was identified in a man aged 18-30 years in good health and CMV-seronegative.

DNA for the CDR3: TGTGCCAGCAGCTTAGCGATAGCGGGAGGTGGTGACATTCAGTACTTC. Translated, it gives CASSLAIAGGGDIQYF. This rearrangement joins TRBV7-9 to TRBJ2-4; 10 bases line up with TRBD2. From germline, CDR1 is SEHNR and CDR2 FQNEAQ (reference sequence). The CDR3 is 16 amino acids. With 0 bases clipped from V and 8 bases from J, the junction kept 7 bases outside the gene matches.